Shown below are 9 T cell receptor beta chains from a single sample sequenced in a study of cytomegalovirus exposure and HLA in healthy donors (dated by TCRdb to about 2017). Preparation of the library involved the immunoSEQ multiplex PCR assay. For the multiplex PCR, a mixture combining 60 forward primers for TCR Vbeta segments and 13 reverse primers for TCR Jbeta segments was used. Held by TCRdb, this immuneACCESS table contains in-frame sequences only and omits some clones. Under half of the omission traces to an unresolved V gene where checked; the cause of the rest is unknown. The sample records some 120,000 clones, 73% of which are singletons. Approximately 0.9% of the sample is taken by the ten largest. Material: PBMCs. The receptors come from a woman aged 25 to 45 in good health and CMV-seronegative.

A few counts support this clone. The same CDR3 is also encoded by other DNA sequences in this sample. This chain connects TRBV6-5 to TRBJ1-2; D not resolved. Germline V lookup: CDR1 MNHEY, CDR2 SVGAGI. The CDR3 is made up of 14 amino acids. Trimming took off 2 bases at V and 8 bases at J, with 15 bases between the two ends. The CDR3 DNA is TGTGCCAGCAGTTACACGGGGTCAAGGTTAGGCTACACCTTC. It codes for CASSYTGSRLGYTF.

J is TRBJ1-5 and V is TRBV15; possible D gene TRBD1, 6 bases. CDR1 is LNHNV and CDR2 is YYDKDF in the germline V gene (reference sequence). The length of the CDR3 is 17 residues. The V and J ends lost 0 bases and 2 bases respectively, with 14 bases between them. The CDR3 here is CATSRDLRTDGNQPQHF. CDR3 in DNA: TGTGCCACCAGCAGAGATCTTAGGACAGACGGCAATCAGCCCCAGCATTTT.

The chain recombines TRBV5-1 with TRBJ1-4; 7 bases match TRBD1. The V and J ends lost 4 bases and 12 bases, in that order; junction bases with no gene match: 9. Germline CDR1 reads SGHRS; CDR2 reads YFSETQ. The CDR3 covers 13 residues. CDR3 nucleotide sequence: TGCGCCAGCAGCCCAGGGACAGCCTTCGAACTGTTTTTT. This gives the protein CASSPGTAFELFF.

Here the CDR3 DNA reads TGTGCCAGCAGCCCCCCAGGGACAGGGGGAAGAGGGGCCAACGTCCTGACTTTC. It codes for CASSPPGTGGRGANVLTF. The chain joins TRBV9 to TRBJ2-6; 11 bases map to TRBD1. The CDR3 length is 18 residues. Losses at the gene ends were 4 bases for V and 4 bases for J; bases not matched to a gene: 10. In germline, CDR1 is SGDLS, CDR2 YYNGEE.

The J gene is TRBJ2-5, the V gene TRBV10-3; D call uncertain. The V gene lost 3 bases and the J gene lost 5 bases, with 7 bases spanning the gap. The CDR3 totals 12 residues. The germline gives CDR1 ENHRY, CDR2 SYGVKD. CDR3 coding DNA: TGTGCCATCAGTGATAGTCCCGAGACCCAGTACTTC. It specifies CAISDSPETQYF.

This clone was observed a few times. The rearrangement uses TRBV7-7 and TRBJ2-7; a weak D match, TRBD2 (5 bases). The V gene's germline CDR1 is SSHAT and CDR2 FNYEAQ (reference sequence). This CDR3 comprises 15 residues. Trimming stripped 0 bases from V and 3 bases from J, with 12 bases between. The CDR3 coding sequence is TGTGCCAGCAGCTTAGCGAGAGGAGACTACTACGAGCAGTACTTC. Translation: CASSLARGDYYEQYF.

The chain is built from TRBV29-1 and TRBJ1-4, with TRBD1 matching over 7 bases. Per germline, CDR1 SQVTM and CDR2 ANQGSEA. There are 16 residues in the CDR3. V shed 7 bases and J 4 bases; nucleotides not matched to a gene: 15. The DNA for the CDR3 is TGCAGCGCCCTCCAGGGGGAAGTCCGTCTTAATGAAAAACTGTTTTTT. Protein sequence: CSALQGEVRLNEKLFF.

This chain joins TRBV28 and TRBJ1-1, with a tentative D call TRBD1 (6 bases). Trimming removed 6 bases from V and 8 bases from J, with 10 bases in between. The CDR3 length is 11 residues. CDR1 is MDHEN and CDR2 is SYDVKM in the germline V gene. DNA for the CDR3: TGTGCCAGCAGATACGACAGGGAAGCTTTCTTT. Translation: CASRYDREAFF.

The chain links TRBV11-2 to TRBJ1-2; 7 bases are a match to TRBD1. The trim removed 2 bases at V and 5 bases at J, leaving 5 bases unmatched. The CDR3 length is 14 residues. Looked up from germline, CDR1 is SGHAT and CDR2 is FQNNGV. The CDR3 here is CASSLIGTAYGYTF. Written as DNA, the CDR3 is TGTGCCAGCAGCTTAATTGGGACAGCGTATGGCTACACCTTC. Based on the CDR3 plus reference TRBV11-2 and TRBJ1-2, the full variable domain is EAGVAQSPRYKIIEKRQSVAFWCNPISGHATLYWYQQILGQGPKLLIQFQNNGVVDDSQLPKDRFSAERLKGVDSTLKIQPAKLEDSAVYLCASSLIGTAYGYTFGSGTRLTVV.